The clone carrying this T cell receptor beta chain was picked up a small number of times. CDR1 is SNHLY, CDR2 FYNNEI, per germline. The CDR3 length is 13 residues. The ends lost 10 bases at V and 5 bases at J; junction bases unmatched: 6. This sample was included in a study of beta chain features in type 1 diabetes. The sequenced template was cDNA made from the entire isolated RNA. The study sequenced naive, central memory and regulatory T cell samples to an average of about 3.5 million reads. Only in-frame clones appear in the TCRdb table, and some are missing; sequencing was by immunoSEQ multiplex PCR. Of around 250,000 clones detected, around an eighth appear once; the ten largest clones hold roughly 0.024%.

The chain carries TRBV2 and TRBJ2-1; 9 bases line up with TRBD1. Sequenced material: naive CD4+ T cells from blood. The origin of this receptor is a middle-aged woman in good health. The CDR3 DNA is TGTGCCACCCACAGGGGGCGGAACAATGAGCAGTTCTTC. Amino acids: CATHRGRNNEQFF.